The 19 T cell receptor beta chains listed next were all sequenced from one sample in a study of cytomegalovirus exposure and HLA in healthy donors. PCR primers comprised 60 Vbeta and 13 Jbeta primers. Some clones are missing from TCRdb's copy, which holds only in-frame ones; the method was immunoSEQ multiplex PCR. The sample shows under 300,000 clones, around 80% of them seen only once. Specimen: PBMCs. These receptors all come from a woman aged 55 to 70 in good health and CMV-seropositive.

The V gene is TRBV9, the J gene TRBJ2-7; 16 bases are a match to TRBD2. V lost 3 bases and J lost 0; bases outside the gene matches: 6. Germline CDR1 is SGDLS and CDR2 is YYNGEE. The CDR3 sequence is 18 residues long. CDR3 amino acids: CASSAGLAGGPLSYEQYF. CDR3 DNA: TGTGCCAGCAGCGCGGGACTAGCGGGAGGGCCTCTCTCCTACGAGCAGTACTTC.

This chain joins TRBV7-9 and TRBJ2-5; possible D gene TRBD2, 6 bases. Germline CDR1 is SEHNR and CDR2 is FQNEAQ (reference sequence). This CDR3 is 18 amino acids long. Trimming took 5 bases from V and 4 from J, leaving 26 bases between them. CDR3 coding DNA: TGTGCCAGCAGCCTCTCGAGGGGAGGAGGGAGAGAAGGAGAGACCCAGTACTTC. This codes for CASSLSRGGGREGETQYF.

About this clone itself: The germline gene is not matched at one end of the junction; a read error may be the cause. The rearrangement uses TRBV7-2 and TRBJ1-1, with D uncertain. Germline V gene data show CDR1 as SGHTA and CDR2 as FQGNSA. The CDR3 loop spans 11 amino acids. CDR3 DNA: TGTGCCAGCAGCTTAGTTTTCAACATGAACTTT. This encodes CASSLVFNMNF.

The sample holds a few counts of this clone. The V call is TRBV2, the J call TRBJ2-1; TRBD1 agrees at 9 bases. CDR3 length equals 17 residues. The trim removed 1 base at V and 5 bases at J, leaving 9 bases unmatched. Germline-derived CDR1 and CDR2 are SNHLY and FYNNEI. Here the CDR3 DNA reads TGTGCCAGCAGTGAAGAGGGAGCCGGGACAGGGCACAATGAGCAGTTCTTC. This gives the protein CASSEEGAGTGHNEQFF. Filled out from reference TRBV2 and TRBJ2-1, the complete variable domain reads EPEVTQTPSHQVTQMGQEVILRCVPISNHLYFYWYRQILGQKVEFLVSFYNNEISEKSEIFDDQFSVERPDGSNFTLKIRSTKLEDSAMYFCASSEEGAGTGHNEQFFGPGTRLTVL.

The V call is TRBV27, the J call TRBJ2-7, with 10 bases matching TRBD1. Trimming took 5 bases from V and 2 from J; bases not matched to a gene: 9. This CDR3 is built from 16 residues. Looked up from germline, CDR1 is MNHEY and CDR2 is SMNVEV (reference sequence). In DNA form, the CDR3 reads TGTGCCAGCAGTCCCTTTGGGGACAGGGGCACCTACGAGCAGTACTTC. This encodes CASSPFGDRGTYEQYF.

In its sample, this clone was seen once. This rearrangement joins TRBV5-6 to TRBJ1-1; D gene uncertain. V gave up 0 bases and J gave up 4 bases, with 16 bases separating them. This CDR3 is 16 amino acids long. CDR1 SGHDT and CDR2 YYEEEE come from the germline V gene. The CDR3 bases are TGTGCCAGCAGCTTGGGAATCCGGGTGTATGGCACTGAAGCTTTCTTT. The encoded protein is CASSLGIRVYGTEAFF.

This rearrangement joins TRBV6-5 to TRBJ2-1, with 9 positions matching TRBD1. The CDR3 sequence is 15 residues long. The trim removed 4 bases at V and 6 bases at J, leaving 7 bases unmatched. The germline gives CDR1 MNHEY, CDR2 SVGAGI. The CDR3 region is CASSLTGGEANEQFF. CDR3 sequence (DNA): TGTGCCAGCAGTTTGACAGGGGGTGAGGCCAATGAGCAGTTCTTC.

This chain joins TRBV28 and TRBJ1-2, with a possible D match to TRBD1 (5 bases). CDR3 length: 13 residues. V gave up 2 bases and J gave up 8 bases, with 12 bases separating them. CDR1 and CDR2 (germline): MDHEN, SYDVKM. CDR3 residues: CASSLPQGYGYTF. CDR3 nucleotide sequence: TGTGCCAGCAGTTTACCCCAGGGTTACGGCTACACCTTC.

The rearrangement uses TRBV28 and TRBJ2-7, with TRBD1 matching 10 bases. The CDR3 is made up of 14 amino acids. Trimming cost V 6 bases and J 2 bases; bases outside gene matches: 4. Germline V gives CDR1 MDHEN, CDR2 SYDVKM. The CDR3 DNA is TGTGCCAGCAGCGTGGGGACAGGGGCCTACGAGCAGTACTTC. It is translated as CASSVGTGAYEQYF. Full variable domain (outside the CDR3, taken from reference TRBV28 and TRBJ2-7): DVKVTQSSRYLVKRTGEKVFLECVQDMDHENMFWYRQDPGLGLRLIYFSYDVKMKEKGDIPEGYSVSREKKERFSLILESASTNQTSMYLCASSVGTGAYEQYFGPGTRLTVT.

The chain links TRBV19 to TRBJ1-2, with TRBD1 as a possible D gene (6 bases). This CDR3 has 19 residues. Germline CDR1 reads LNHDA; CDR2 reads SQIVND (reference sequence). V was shortened by 9 bases and J by 5 bases, with 34 bases between the two germline ends. The CDR3 spells CASLSPVPGEQGILYGYTF. The CDR3 bases are TGTGCCAGCCTATCTCCCGTACCCGGCGAACAGGGCATTTTATATGGCTACACCTTC.

The genes are TRBV5-4 and TRBJ2-4, with D possibly matching TRBD1 (6 bases). This CDR3 has 13 amino acids. Trimming removed 2 bases at V and 6 bases at J, with 9 bases between. Germline lookup yields CDR1 SGHNT and CDR2 YYREEE (reference sequence). CDR3 bases: TGTGCCAGCAGCTTTTGGACAGCAAACATTCAGTACTTC. Translating it yields CASSFWTANIQYF. The full variable domain, in which reference TRBV5-4 and TRBJ2-4 provide the parts outside the CDR3, is ETGVTQSPTHLIKTRGQQVTLRCSSQSGHNTVSWYQQALGQGPQFIFQYYREEENGRGNFPPRFSGLQFPNYSSELNVNALELDDSALYLCASSFWTANIQYFGAGTRLSVL.

The chain recombines TRBV18 with TRBJ2-7, with D hard to call. Germline lookup yields CDR1 KGHSH and CDR2 LQKENI. The CDR3 runs 14 residues. V was clipped by 2 bases and J by 3 bases, with 11 bases between them. The CDR3: CASSPLSVDYEQYF. CDR3 DNA: TGTGCCAGCTCACCATTGTCAGTTGACTACGAGCAGTACTTC. The full variable domain, with the rest looked up from reference TRBV18 and TRBJ2-7, is NAGVMQNPRHLVRRRGQEARLRCSPMKGHSHVYWYRQLPEEGLKFMVYLQKENIIDESGMPKERFSAEFPKEGPSILRIQQVVRGDSAAYFCASSPLSVDYEQYFGPGTRLTVT.

The rearrangement joins TRBV4-1 to TRBJ2-1; D might be TRBD2 (6 bases). V was shortened by 0 bases and J by 0 bases, with 9 bases between the two germline ends. Per the germline V gene, CDR1 is MGHRA and CDR2 is YSYEKL. The CDR3 contains 16 residues. CDR3 sequence reads: CASSQEDYRSYNEQFF. The CDR3 DNA sequence: TGCGCCAGCAGCCAAGAGGACTACCGCTCCTACAATGAGCAGTTCTTC.

This clone was recorded a few times. The CDR3 here is CASRELGTGPGYTF. The CDR3 DNA is TGTGCCAGTAGGGAGCTAGGGACAGGGCCTGGCTACACCTTC. This chain uses TRBV19 with TRBJ1-2; 9 nucleotides line up with TRBD1. This CDR3 comprises 14 residues. V dropped 6 bases and J dropped 7; count of bases not matched to a gene: 9. In germline, CDR1 is LNHDA, CDR2 SQIVND (reference sequence).

The chain uses TRBV11-1 and TRBJ2-7, with 10 bases lining up with TRBD1. Trimming cost V 4 bases and J 0 bases; bases outside gene matches: 15. Germline V gives CDR1 SGHAT, CDR2 FQDESV (reference sequence). CDR3 length: 19 amino acids. The CDR3, as DNA: TGTGCCAGCAGCTCGAGAGCCGGGACAGGGGCTGCAAGCTCCTACGAGCAGTACTTC. It codes for CASSSRAGTGAASSYEQYF.

This sequence joins TRBV6-1 and TRBJ1-1, with TRBD1 matching 8 bases. The CDR3 loop spans 14 amino acids. In germline, CDR1 is MNHNS, CDR2 SASEGT. The V gene end was trimmed by 7 bases and the J gene end by 4 bases; junction bases not matched to a gene: 8. CDR3 DNA sequence: TGTGCCAGCACCGGACAGGGACCGCGCACTGAAGCTTTCTTT. It is translated as CASTGQGPRTEAFF.

The J gene is TRBJ1-2, the V gene TRBV6-6; D is unresolved. Trimming cost V 2 bases and J 0 bases, with 4 bases left between them. The CDR3 loop spans 13 amino acids. Germline lookup yields CDR1 MNHNY and CDR2 SVGAGI (reference sequence). Written as DNA, the CDR3 is TGTGCCAGCAGTTACGACACTAACTATGGCTACACCTTC. Translated, it gives CASSYDTNYGYTF.

This sequence joins TRBV27 and TRBJ2-7; D unclear. Per germline, CDR1 MNHEY and CDR2 SMNVEV (reference sequence). V was cut by 2 bases and J by 3 bases, with 8 bases left in between. The CDR3 is 13 residues long. The CDR3 nucleotides are TGTGCCAGCAGTTTAGGGCAGCTCTACGAGCAGTACTTC. Residues: CASSLGQLYEQYF.

This chain uses TRBV28 with TRBJ2-3, with 7 bases matching TRBD2. Germline CDR1 MDHEN, CDR2 SYDVKM. Trimming removed 6 bases from V and 2 bases from J; junction bases left unmatched: 8. The CDR3 totals 15 residues. CDR3 DNA: TGTGCCAGCAGCCCCGGACTAGACTACACAGATACGCAGTATTTT. Encoded protein: CASSPGLDYTDTQYF.